This TCR beta chain was captured by sequencing in a study of blood T cell repertoires in COVID-19. CDR1 and CDR2 from the germline V gene are SEHNR and FQNEAQ (reference sequence). This CDR3 region has 13 residues. Trimming pared 3 bases from V and 3 bases from J, leaving 7 bases between. Original data processing: Reference gene primer amplification gave nucleated cell count estimates. Libraries were prepared by immunoSEQ multiplex PCR; TCRdb keeps only in-frame clonotypes and omits some of them. D and trimming come from the DNA, and the V and J calls and clone size come from that table. The repertoire includes a few hundred thousand clones, roughly 87% of them detected once, and about 6.1% sits in the top ten.

Sequenced input: PBMCs or T cells enriched from blood (not recorded which). This sequence was found in a woman aged 40 to 49 who had recovered from COVID-19. V gene TRBV7-9 combines with J gene TRBJ2-3; D remains ambiguous. DNA for the CDR3: TGTGCCAGCAGCTTTGAACAAACAGATACGCAGTATTTT. It is translated as CASSFEQTDTQYF.